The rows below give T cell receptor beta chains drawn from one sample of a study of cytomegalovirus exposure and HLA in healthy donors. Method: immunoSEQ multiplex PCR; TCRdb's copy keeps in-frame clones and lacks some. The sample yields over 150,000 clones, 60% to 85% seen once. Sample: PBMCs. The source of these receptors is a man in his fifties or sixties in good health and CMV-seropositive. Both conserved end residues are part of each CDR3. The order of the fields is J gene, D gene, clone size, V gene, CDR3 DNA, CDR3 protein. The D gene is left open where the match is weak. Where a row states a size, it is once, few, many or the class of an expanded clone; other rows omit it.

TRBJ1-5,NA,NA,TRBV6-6,TGTGCCAGCAGCCCTAATCAGGGATACCAGCCCCAGCATTTT,CASSPNQGYQPQHF
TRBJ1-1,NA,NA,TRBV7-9,TGTGCCAGCAGCCCATACGGGGTAATGAACACTGAAGCTTTCTTT,CASSPYGVMNTEAFF
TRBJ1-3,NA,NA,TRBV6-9,TGTGCCAGCAGCACATACAGGGACCTCTCTGGAAACACCATATATTTT,CASSTYRDLSGNTIYF
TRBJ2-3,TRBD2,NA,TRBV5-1,TGCGCCAGCAGCGCACTAGCGGGGGAAGCAGATACGCAGTATTTT,CASSALAGEADTQYF
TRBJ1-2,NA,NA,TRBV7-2,TGTGCCAGCAGCTTTAGAGTCCCCCCAGGCCGGGGTGGCTACACCTTC,CASSFRVPPGRGGYTF
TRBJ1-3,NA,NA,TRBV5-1,TGCGCCAGCAGCCTGCAGGGTTCTGGAAACACCATATATTTT,CASSLQGSGNTIYF
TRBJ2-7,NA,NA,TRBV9,TGTGCCAGCAGCGCCCCGGAGGGGGGGTCTTCCTACGAGCAGTACTTC,CASSAPEGGSSYEQYF
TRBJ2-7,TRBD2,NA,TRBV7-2,TGTGCCAGCAGCTCGGGACCCGGGGAGGGCGAGCAGTACTTC,CASSSGPGEGEQYF
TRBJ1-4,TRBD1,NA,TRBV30,TGTGCCTGGAGTGTATGGGACAGGGGAACCGTGGCTAATGAAAAACTGTTTTTT,CAWSVWDRGTVANEKLFF
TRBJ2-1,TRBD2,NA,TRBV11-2,TGTGCCAGCAGCTTAGGGCCTAGCGGGGATGAGCAGTTCTTC,CASSLGPSGDEQFF
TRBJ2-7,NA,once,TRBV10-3,TGTGCCATCACCTCAGGGGCCTACGAGCAGTACTTC,CAITSGAYEQYF
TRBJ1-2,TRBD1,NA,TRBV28,TGTGCCAGCAGACCACAGGGGGAAGGTTTATATGGCTACACCTTC,CASRPQGEGLYGYTF
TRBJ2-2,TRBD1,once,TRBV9,TGTGCCAGCAGCGTAGGGTTCTCGGGCAGGGGGCCCGGGGAGCTGTTTTTT,CASSVGFSGRGPGELFF
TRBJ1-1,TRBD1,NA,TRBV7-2,TGTGCCAGCAGCCCCTGGACAGGGAACACTGAAGCTTTCTTT,CASSPWTGNTEAFF
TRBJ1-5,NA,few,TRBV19,TGTGCCAGTAGTATTACGGTCAATCAGCCCCAGCATTTT,CASSITVNQPQHF
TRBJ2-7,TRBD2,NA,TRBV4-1,TGCGCCAGCAGCCAGCTAGCGGGGGCCGACGAGCAGTACTTC,CASSQLAGADEQYF
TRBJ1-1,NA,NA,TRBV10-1,TGCGCCAGCAGTGAGTGGCGGGGGGGGAACACTGAAGCTTTCTTT,CASSEWRGGNTEAFF
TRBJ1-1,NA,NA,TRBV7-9,TGTGCCAGCAGCTTAGAAGGGGGCACTGAAGCTTTCTTT,CASSLEGGTEAFF
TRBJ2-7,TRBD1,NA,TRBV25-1,TGTGCCAGCAGTGAATCCGGGACAGGCACCTACGAGCAGTACTTC,CASSESGTGTYEQYF
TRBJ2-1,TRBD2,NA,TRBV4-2,TGTGCCAGCAGCTCTAAAGATGCCGGACTAGCGCGGTCCTTCTTC,CASSSKDAGLARSFF
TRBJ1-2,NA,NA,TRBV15,TGTGCCACCAGCAGAGATTTAACGGGGAGTGGCTACACCTTC,CATSRDLTGSGYTF
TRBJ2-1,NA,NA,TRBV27,TGTGCCAGCAGTTTATCGGCCCCTGGCCTTTACCGGGATCGCAATGAGCAGTTCTTC,CASSLSAPGLYRDRNEQFF